This is a list of T cell receptor beta chains from one sample in a study of blood T cell repertoires in COVID-19. TCRdb's table, derived via immunoSEQ multiplex PCR, lists solely in-frame clones and lacks some. The data hold under 65,000 clones, with around 93% observed a single time. Material for sequencing was peripheral blood. These receptors all come from a man aged 45-65 years with acute or convalescent COVID-19. CDR3s include the opening cysteine and the closing phenylalanine or tryptophan. D genes are given only for firm matches. Rows may omit the clone size; those that give it use once, few, many or a size class.

NA TRBJ2-1 once 13 TRBV11-3 TGTGCCAGCAGCTTCTCCAGGGGTGGTGAGCAGTTCTTC CASSFSRGGEQFF
NA TRBJ1-1 NA 15 TRBV2 TGTGCCAGCAGGATACACCCCCTAGGAAACACTGAAGCTTTCTTT CASRIHPLGNTEAFF
NA TRBJ1-1 NA 16 TRBV6-6 TGTGCCAGCAACTTCGGGACGGGAGAGATGAACACTGAAGCTTTCTTT CASNFGTGEMNTEAFF
NA TRBJ2-2 NA 16 TRBV19 TGTGCCACGGAGACGACAGGCGGTACCCCCACCGGGGAGCTGTTTTTT CATETTGGTPTGELFF
TRBD1 TRBJ2-3 NA 15 TRBV19 TGTGCCAGTAGTCCGTGGGACAGGGGGGGAGATACGCAGTATTTT CASSPWDRGGDTQYF
TRBD1 TRBJ2-2 NA 15 TRBV14 TGTGCCAGCAGCCAACTCGCTACCAGGGGGGGGGAGCTGTTTTTT CASSQLATRGGELFF
TRBD1 TRBJ1-1 NA 13 TRBV12-3/TRBV12-4 TGTGCCAGCAGCCTTACAGGGGTCACTGAAGCTTTCTTT CASSLTGVTEAFF
NA TRBJ2-3 NA 14 TRBV7-3 TGTGCCAGCAGCCCCGGACACCACACAGATACGCAGTATTTT CASSPGHHTDTQYF
TRBD1 TRBJ2-3 NA 15 TRBV6-2/TRBV6-3 TGTGCCAGCAGCAATGACAGGGGAGGTTCAGATACGCAGTATTTT CASSNDRGGSDTQYF
NA TRBJ1-1 NA 13 TRBV28 TGTGCCAGCAGTTTTCAGGGGTCGGTCGAAGCTTTCTTT CASSFQGSVEAFF
NA TRBJ1-1 NA 14 TRBV4-2 TGTGCCAGCAGCCCGGGGATTATGAACACTGAAGCTTTCTTT CASSPGIMNTEAFF
NA TRBJ2-3 NA 13 TRBV7-3 TGTGCCAGCAGCACGGACAACACAGATACGCAGTATTTT CASSTDNTDTQYF
TRBD1 TRBJ1-1 NA 16 TRBV5-4 TGTGCCAGCAGCCTGGGACAGGGGTCCATGAACACTGAAGCTTTCTTT CASSLGQGSMNTEAFF
NA TRBJ2-3 NA 14 TRBV6-2/TRBV6-3 TGTGCCAGCAGTTATACTAGCAGCACAGATACGCAGTATTTT CASSYTSSTDTQYF
NA TRBJ1-6 few 16 TRBV3-1/TRBV3-2 TGTGCCAGCAGCCAAGATCAAGCCCGCTATAATTCACCCCTCCACTTT CASSQDQARYNSPLHF
TRBD1 TRBJ1-1 NA 14 TRBV19 TGTGCCACCGGGACAGGGGAGATGAACACTGAAGCTTTCTTT CATGTGEMNTEAFF
NA TRBJ2-3 NA 11 TRBV6-5 TGTGCCAGTTCTAACCAGGAAGCTCAGTATTTT CASSNQEAQYF
TRBD1 TRBJ1-3 NA 14 TRBV30 TGTGCCTGGAGTGGGACAGGGCTGGGAAACACCATATATTTT CAWSGTGLGNTIYF
TRBD1 TRBJ1-5 NA 18 TRBV6-2/TRBV6-3 TGTGCCAGCAGTTACCCATTCGGCGGGACAGGGATCTATCAGCCCCAGCATTTT CASSYPFGGTGIYQPQHF
TRBD1 TRBJ1-1 few 15 TRBV7-9 TGTGCCAGCAGCTTAGCTTTGGGACAGGGAGGACAAGCTTTCTTT CASSLALGQGGQAFF
NA TRBJ1-1 NA 11 TRBV9 TGTGCCAGCAGCTCTAGCAGTGAAGCTTTCTTT CASSSSSEAFF
NA TRBJ2-7 NA 14 TRBV24-1 TGTGCCACCAGTGACTCGGGAATCTCCTACGAGCAGTACTTC CATSDSGISYEQYF
NA TRBJ1-2 NA 15 TRBV24-1 TGTGCCACCAGTGATTTCGGATCAGGGGAAGGTGGCTACACCTTC CATSDFGSGEGGYTF
TRBD1 TRBJ1-1 NA 16 TRBV3-1/TRBV3-2 TGTGCCAGCAGCGCCCTACAGGGGGCGCCTTACACTGAAGCTTTCTTT CASSALQGAPYTEAFF
NA TRBJ1-5 NA 15 TRBV27 TGTGCCAGCAGTTTATCGGGGAGCGGAGGACAGCCCCAGCATTTT CASSLSGSGGQPQHF
NA TRBJ1-6 NA 14 TRBV2 TGTGCCAGCAGTACGGGACAAGGCAATTCACCCCTCCACTTT CASSTGQGNSPLHF
NA TRBJ2-7 once 18 TRBV11-2 TGTGCCAGCAGCCCACAATTCGGGAGAGGGAGCGGGTCCTACGAGCAGTACTTC CASSPQFGRGSGSYEQYF
NA TRBJ1-2 NA 13 TRBV18 TGTGCCAGCTCAGAACTCAGGGCGAATGGCTACACCTTC CASSELRANGYTF
NA TRBJ2-3 NA 15 TRBV30 TGTGCCTGGAGTAATGGGGCGATAGACACAGATACGCAGTATTTT CAWSNGAIDTDTQYF
NA TRBJ2-1 NA 14 TRBV2 TGTGCCAGCAGTGAATTGAGCTCCTACAATGAGCAGTTCTTC CASSELSSYNEQFF
NA TRBJ2-7 NA 12 TRBV3-1/TRBV3-2 TGTGCCAGCAGCCGGACACAATACGAGCAGTACTTC CASSRTQYEQYF
TRBD1 TRBJ1-1 NA 14 TRBV5-1 TGCGCCAGCAGCCCGGTGACAGGGGGCACTGAAGCTTTCTTT CASSPVTGGTEAFF
NA TRBJ2-2 NA 14 TRBV6-5 TGTGCCAGCAGTTACCCCGAGAGGGCCGGGGAGCTGTTTTTT CASSYPERAGELFF
NA TRBJ2-1 NA 11 TRBV5-8 TGTGCCAGCAGCTTTCGTTATGAGCAGTTCTTC CASSFRYEQFF
NA TRBJ1-2 NA 15 TRBV2 TGTGCCAGCAGTGGGAGGACAGCAAGTATCTATGGCTACACCTTC CASSGRTASIYGYTF
TRBD2 TRBJ2-5 NA 17 TRBV7-2 TGTGCCAGCAGCTTAGGCCTAGCGGGAGACTTCCAAGAGACCCAGTACTTC CASSLGLAGDFQETQYF
TRBD2 TRBJ2-5 NA 16 TRBV7-2 TGTGCCAGCAGCTTAGGAACACGGGGGGGCCAAGAGACCCAGTACTTC CASSLGTRGGQETQYF
NA TRBJ2-7 few 12 TRBV20-1 TGCAGTGCTAGTGTTAGCGAATACGAGCAGTACTTC CSASVSEYEQYF